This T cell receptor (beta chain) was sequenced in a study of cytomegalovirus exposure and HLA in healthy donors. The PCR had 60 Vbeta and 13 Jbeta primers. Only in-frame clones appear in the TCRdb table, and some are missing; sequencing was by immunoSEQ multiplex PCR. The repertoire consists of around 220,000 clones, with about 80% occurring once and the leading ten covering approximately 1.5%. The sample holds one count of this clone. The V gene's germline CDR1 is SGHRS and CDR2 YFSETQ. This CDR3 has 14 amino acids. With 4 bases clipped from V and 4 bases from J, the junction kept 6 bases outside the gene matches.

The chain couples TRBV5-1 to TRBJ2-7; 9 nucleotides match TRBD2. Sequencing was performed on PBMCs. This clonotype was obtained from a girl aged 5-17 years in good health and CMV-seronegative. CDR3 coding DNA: TGCGCCAGCAGCCTTAGCGGGAGAGAATACGAGCAGTACTTC. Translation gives CASSLSGREYEQYF. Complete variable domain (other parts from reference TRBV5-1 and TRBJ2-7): KAGVTQTPRYLIKTRGQQVTLSCSPISGHRSVSWYQQTPGQGLQFLFEYFSETQRNKGNFPGRFSGRQFSNSRSEMNVSTLELGDSALYLCASSLSGREYEQYFGPGTRLTVT.